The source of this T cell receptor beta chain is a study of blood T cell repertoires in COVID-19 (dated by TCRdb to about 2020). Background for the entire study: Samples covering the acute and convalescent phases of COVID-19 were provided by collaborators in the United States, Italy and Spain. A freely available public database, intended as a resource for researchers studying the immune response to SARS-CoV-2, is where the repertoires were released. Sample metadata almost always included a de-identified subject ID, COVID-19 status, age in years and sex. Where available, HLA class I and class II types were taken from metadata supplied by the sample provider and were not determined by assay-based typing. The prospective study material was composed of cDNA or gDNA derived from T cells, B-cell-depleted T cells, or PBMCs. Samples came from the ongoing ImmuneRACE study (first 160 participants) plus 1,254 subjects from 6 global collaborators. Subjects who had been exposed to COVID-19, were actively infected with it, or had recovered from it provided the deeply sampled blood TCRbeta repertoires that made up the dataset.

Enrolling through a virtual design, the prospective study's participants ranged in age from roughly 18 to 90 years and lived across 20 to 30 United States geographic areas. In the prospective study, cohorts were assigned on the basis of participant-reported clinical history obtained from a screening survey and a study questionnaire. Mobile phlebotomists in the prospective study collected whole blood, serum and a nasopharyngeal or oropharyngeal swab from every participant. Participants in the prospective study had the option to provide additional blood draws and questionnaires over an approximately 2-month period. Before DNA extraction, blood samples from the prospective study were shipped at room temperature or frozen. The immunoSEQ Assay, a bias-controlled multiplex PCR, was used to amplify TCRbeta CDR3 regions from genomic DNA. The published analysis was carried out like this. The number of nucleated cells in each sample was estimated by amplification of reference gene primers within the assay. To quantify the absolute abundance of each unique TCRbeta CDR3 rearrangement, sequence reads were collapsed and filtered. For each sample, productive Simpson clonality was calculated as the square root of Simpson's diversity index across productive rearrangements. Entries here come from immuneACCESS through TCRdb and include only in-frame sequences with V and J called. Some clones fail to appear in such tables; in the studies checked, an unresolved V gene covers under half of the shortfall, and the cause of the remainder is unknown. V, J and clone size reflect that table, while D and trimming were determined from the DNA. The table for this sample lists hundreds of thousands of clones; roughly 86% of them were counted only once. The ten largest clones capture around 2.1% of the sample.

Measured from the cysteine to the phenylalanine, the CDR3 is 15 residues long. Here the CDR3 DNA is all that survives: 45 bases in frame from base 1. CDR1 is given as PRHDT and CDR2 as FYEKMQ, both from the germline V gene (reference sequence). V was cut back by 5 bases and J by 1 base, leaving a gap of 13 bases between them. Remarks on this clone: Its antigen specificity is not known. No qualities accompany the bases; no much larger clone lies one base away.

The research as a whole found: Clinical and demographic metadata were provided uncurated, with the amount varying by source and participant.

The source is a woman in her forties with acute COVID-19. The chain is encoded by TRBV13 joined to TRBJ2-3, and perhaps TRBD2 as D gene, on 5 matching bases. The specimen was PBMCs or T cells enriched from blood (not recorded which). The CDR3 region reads CASSRRDSGTDTQYF. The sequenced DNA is TGTGCCAGCAGCCGCAGAGATAGCGGCACAGATACGCAGTATTTT.